One sample yielded the 19 T cell receptor beta chains listed below, sequenced in a study of CD8 T cells in ankylosing spondylitis. From the 5' RACE reads, TCRdb called clonotypes with MiXCR, one entry per CDR3 protein. The data contain about 240,000 distinct CDR3 sequences, around 9.1% of them singletons. The sample was blood, either unsorted or a sorted T cell fraction (not recorded which). The receptors derive from a male donor with ankylosing spondylitis or in good health (not recorded which).

This clonotype was counted many times. The V gene is TRBV10-2, the J gene TRBJ2-7; TRBD2 aligns across 7 bases. The CDR3 has 14 amino acids. Losses at the gene ends were 10 bases for V and 2 bases for J; bases not matched to a gene: 11. CDR1 is WSHSY and CDR2 is SAAADI in the germline V gene. The chain's CDR3 is CATRAGRRTYEQYF. CDR3 nucleotide sequence: TGCGCCACCAGAGCGGGACGGAGGACCTACGAGCAGTACTTC.

At least ten counts were recorded for this clonotype. This chain links TRBV5-1 with TRBJ2-5; D gene unclear. The germline V gene has CDR1 SGHRS and CDR2 YFSETQ. The CDR3 is made up of 12 amino acids. V was pared by 2 bases and J by 5 bases, with 7 bases between. For the CDR3, the DNA is TGCGCCAGCAGCTTCAAGAGGGAGACCCAGTACTTC. It specifies CASSFKRETQYF.

This clonotype was seen a handful of times. The V and J genes are TRBV7-2 and TRBJ2-5, with 9 bases lining up with TRBD1. CDR3 length: 16 residues. Germline assignment: CDR1 SGHTA and CDR2 FQGNSA. With V trimmed by 5 bases and J by 3 bases, 10 bases remained unmatched. The DNA of the CDR3 is TGTGCCAGCAGCCTCAACCGAGGGGACAGGGAAGAGACCCAGTACTTC. This codes for CASSLNRGDREETQYF.

This clonotype was picked up a small number of times. This sequence joins TRBV2 and TRBJ1-5, with D possibly being TRBD1 (6 bases). The V gene lost 6 bases and the J gene lost 2 bases, with 14 bases spanning the gap. Germline V gene sequence: CDR1 SNHLY, CDR2 FYNNEI. The CDR3 covers 15 residues. CDR3 sequence reads: CASRGGTSRNQPQHF. The CDR3 bases are TGTGCCAGCAGGGGAGGGACAAGTCGCAATCAGCCCCAGCATTTT.

This clonotype occurred many times. The V call is TRBV7-8, the J call TRBJ2-1; 9 bases agree with TRBD2. This CDR3 region has 17 residues. Trimming cost V 1 base and J 1 base; bases outside gene matches: 5. Germline CDR1 is SGHVS and CDR2 is FQNEAQ. In DNA, the CDR3 is TGTGCCAGCAGCTTAGAACTAGCGGGTGCATCCTACAATGAGCAGTTCTTC. Protein sequence: CASSLELAGASYNEQFF.

This clonotype was found once. One base away lies a much larger clone, so this may be a sequencing read error. This chain links TRBV29-1 with TRBJ2-2; D might be TRBD2 (6 bases). This CDR3 has 12 amino acids. Trimming left V 7 bases short and J 6 bases short, with 12 bases between. The germline V gene has CDR1 SQVTM and CDR2 ANQGSEA. Here the CDR3 reads CSGGERSGELFF. The CDR3 DNA sequence: TGCAGCGGGGGGGAGCGCTCCGGGGAGCTGTTTTTT.

This clonotype showed up just a few times. V is TRBV29-1 and J is TRBJ1-5; D unclear. The CDR3 runs 13 residues. Per germline, CDR1 SQVTM and CDR2 ANQGSEA. Trimming took 6 bases from V and 6 from J, leaving 15 bases between them. The CDR3 sequence is CSVSRETGQPQHF. The CDR3 DNA is TGCAGCGTGTCCCGGGAGACCGGTCAGCCCCAGCATTTT.

This clonotype has a count of ten or more. The chain recombines TRBV18 with TRBJ2-4, with D unresolved. Germline loops: CDR1 KGHSH, CDR2 LQKENI. Trimming stripped 6 bases from V and 6 bases from J, with 15 bases between. The CDR3 extends over 14 amino acids. The CDR3 bases are TGTGCCAGCTCCGCGGCGATTTCGGGAAACATTCAGTACTTC. It encodes CASSAAISGNIQYF. The full variable domain, completed using reference TRBV18 and TRBJ2-4, is NAGVMQNPRHLVRRRGQEARLRCSPMKGHSHVYWYRQLPEEGLKFMVYLQKENIIDESGMPKERFSAEFPKEGPSILRIQQVVRGDSAAYFCASSAAISGNIQYFGAGTRLSVL.

This clonotype occurred many times. This chain links TRBV4-3 with TRBJ2-1, with D perhaps TRBD2 (6 bases). The V end was cut by 5 bases, the J end by 0 bases, with 23 bases between. The germline V gene encodes CDR1 LGHNA and CDR2 YSLEER. The CDR3 extends over 19 amino acids. The DNA of the CDR3 is TGCGCCAGCAGCTCTGGAGGGCCATTCCGTCTTAGCTCCTACAATGAGCAGTTCTTC. Its protein is CASSSGGPFRLSSYNEQFF.

In this sample, this clonotype turned up a few times. The CDR3 DNA is TGCGCCAGCAGCTTGGAGGGGGCCGGAACAGATACGCAGTATTTT. It is translated as CASSLEGAGTDTQYF. The rearrangement links TRBV5-1 to TRBJ2-3; TRBD1 matches at 7 bases. The CDR3 contains 15 residues. The V gene's germline CDR1 is SGHRS and CDR2 YFSETQ. V trimming: 0 bases; J trimming: 3 bases; junction bases outside the gene matches: 4.

This clonotype occurred a few times. This rearrangement joins TRBV20-1 to TRBJ2-3, with 10 bases matching TRBD2. V shed 2 bases and J 0 bases; nucleotides not matched to a gene: 2. Germline V lookup: CDR1 DFQATT, CDR2 SNEGSKA (reference sequence). The CDR3 has 15 residues. The chain's CDR3 is CSARSSGGSTDTQYF. CDR3 bases: TGCAGTGCTAGATCTAGCGGGGGTAGCACAGATACGCAGTATTTT.

The rearrangement uses TRBV7-9 and TRBJ2-1, with 8 bases matching TRBD2. Germline V gene data show CDR1 as SEHNR and CDR2 as FQNEAQ (reference sequence). Germline trimming cut 4 bases from V and 8 bases from J; bases unmatched to any gene: 16. The CDR3 covers 17 residues. The DNA for the CDR3 is TGTGCCAGCAGCTCGCCGGCTAGCGGGTCTCTCTGGGATGAGCAGTTCTTC. This encodes CASSSPASGSLWDEQFF.

This clonotype has at least ten counts. The rearrangement joins TRBV18 to TRBJ2-3; D gene uncertain. Germline V gene sequence: CDR1 KGHSH, CDR2 LQKENI. Trimming took off 2 bases at V and 4 bases at J, with 4 bases between the two ends. The CDR3 runs 12 residues. This chain's CDR3 is CASSPRADTQYF. The CDR3 DNA reads as TGTGCCAGCTCACCAAGGGCAGATACGCAGTATTTT.

The V call is TRBV29-1, the J call TRBJ2-7, with a weak D call TRBD1 (6 bases). The V end was cut by 5 bases, the J end by 2 bases, with 10 bases between. Per germline, CDR1 SQVTM and CDR2 ANQGSEA. CDR3 length equals 12 residues. DNA for the CDR3: TGCAGCGTTAAACAGGGAGCCTACGAGCAGTACTTC. Its protein is CSVKQGAYEQYF.

This clonotype showed up many times. This chain links TRBV12-3 or TRBV12-4 with TRBJ2-7, with D possibly being TRBD2 (6 bases). CDR3 size: 12 residues. V lost 5 bases to trimming and J lost 4 bases, with 9 bases between them. CDR3 residues: CASSTGVYEQYF. CDR3 sequence (DNA): TGTGCCAGCAGTACGGGAGTATACGAGCAGTACTTC.

This clonotype was counted many times. V gene TRBV20-1 combines with J gene TRBJ2-7, with TRBD1 matching 8 bases. The CDR3 totals 15 residues. The V segment lost 0 bases and the J segment 2 bases; nucleotides outside the gene matches: 6. CDR1 and CDR2 from the germline V gene are DFQATT and SNEGSKA (reference sequence). The CDR3 sequence is CSAREMGDRPYEQYF. CDR3 in DNA: TGCAGTGCTAGAGAAATGGGGGACAGGCCCTACGAGCAGTACTTC.

This clonotype appeared many times. The CDR3 region is CASSSGTVNSPLHF. In DNA form, the CDR3 reads TGCGCCAGCAGCTCCGGGACAGTTAATTCACCCCTCCACTTT. V usage is TRBV5-1 and J usage is TRBJ1-6; 7 positions agree with TRBD1. After removal of 3 bases from V and 6 bases from J, the junction contained 3 bases not matched to a gene. The CDR3 consists of 14 residues. Germline V CDR1 and CDR2: SGHRS, YFSETQ.

This clonotype was recorded at least ten times. The rearrangement links TRBV7-9 to TRBJ2-1, with 7 bases identical to TRBD1. V shed 5 bases, J shed 15 bases, and the junction held 7 bases outside the gene matches. The CDR3 loop spans 11 amino acids. CDR1 SEHNR and CDR2 FQNEAQ come from the germline V gene (reference sequence). The CDR3 DNA is TGTGCCAGCAGCCCCAGACAGGGTATGTTCTTC. This encodes CASSPRQGMFF.

This clonotype has at least ten counts. This clone may be a read error of a much larger clone one base away. The chain combines TRBV5-1 with TRBJ1-1; D is uncertain. This CDR3 contains 13 residues. V was clipped by 1 base and J by 1 base, with 5 bases between them. CDR1 is SGHRS and CDR2 is YFSETQ in the germline V gene. CDR3 in DNA: TGCGCCAGCAGCTTGTCCGCGAACACTGAAGCTTTCTTT. Protein sequence: CASSLSANTEAFF.